This TCR beta chain originates from a study of OX40 agonist ivuxolimab in advanced cancers. As for the study in general: The dose-escalation cohort was over 65% male, with a mean age of about 60 years, ranging about 23 to 79. Previous treatment with anti-PD-1, anti-PD-L1 or anti-CTLA-4 therapy was allowed; 35% to 50% had received some. Three individuals attained partial responses, comprising one hepatocellular carcinoma case and two cutaneous melanoma cases. Findings and limits, study-wide: The specificity for antigen of the expanded peripheral T cells was not determined.

V was trimmed by 6 bases and J by 1 base, leaving 6 bases between them. The CDR3 runs to 12 residues. Germline CDR1 reads MDHEN; CDR2 reads SYDVKM. The assay was immunoSEQ multiplex PCR, and TCRdb's table has in-frame clones only and misses some. The sample lists 80,000 or so clones, about 90% occurring once. This clone showed up just a few times. Its antigen remains unidentified. The sequence derives from an adult with an advanced solid tumor such as melanoma, head and neck, liver or kidney cancer. The starting material was CD4+ or CD8+ T cells sorted from blood, obtained in a trial of the OX40 agonist ivuxolimab. The V call is TRBV28, the J call TRBJ1-1; D remains ambiguous. The CDR3 DNA is TGTGCCAGCAGGGTCAGGAACACTGAAGCTTTCTTT. Its translation is CASRVRNTEAFF.